Each of the 26 T cell receptor beta chains below was sequenced from the same sample in a study of shared clonotypes between healthy human individuals. Naive CD8 cells lacked CD45RO, underwent positive selection for CCR7 and left out terminally differentiated effector memory CD45RA+ cells. Using immunoSEQ multiplex PCR, the repertoire was profiled, and TCRdb retains in-frame clones only, with some absent. The table lists approximately 740,000 clones, over 90% of them singletons. The sequenced sample was naive CD8+ T cells sorted from blood. Source of these receptors: a young man in good health.

V gene TRBV19 combines with J gene TRBJ2-7; D remains ambiguous. The CDR3 spans 14 residues. The ends were cut back, 3 bases at V and 0 bases at J, with 9 bases in the middle. Germline lookup yields CDR1 LNHDA and CDR2 SQIVND (reference sequence). DNA for the CDR3: TGTGCCAGTAGTATGGCAGGAGCCTCCTACGAGCAGTACTTC. The encoded protein is CASSMAGASYEQYF.

The rearrangement uses TRBV7-9 and TRBJ2-5; D is unclear. Per the germline V gene, CDR1 is SEHNR and CDR2 is FQNEAQ (reference sequence). The CDR3 contains 12 residues. V dropped 5 bases and J dropped 4 bases, with 8 bases sitting between them. The CDR3 DNA reads TGTGCCAGCAGCCAGATGGGAGAGACCCAGTACTTC. Translated: CASSQMGETQYF.

This clone was seen only once. The J gene is TRBJ2-1, the V gene TRBV29-1; TRBD2 matches at 7 bases. This CDR3 comprises 13 residues. J lost 2 bases, V lost 8 bases, and 6 bases had no gene match. Per the germline V gene, CDR1 is SQVTM and CDR2 is ANQGSEA. The DNA of the CDR3 is TGCAGCCCAATAGCGGGTACCTACAATGAGCAGTTCTTC. Protein sequence: CSPIAGTYNEQFF.

The chain combines TRBV10-3 with TRBJ1-5; the D gene is possibly TRBD1 (5 bases). The germline V and J ends were trimmed by 6 bases and 8 bases, with 14 bases remaining between them. The CDR3 is 13 amino acids. Germline values: CDR1 ENHRY, CDR2 SYGVKD. CDR3 sequence reads: CAISADSNKPQHF. The CDR3, as DNA: TGTGCCATCAGCGCCGACAGCAACAAGCCCCAGCATTTT.

V and J are TRBV11-3 and TRBJ2-7, with D unresolved. CDR3 size: 12 residues. V lost 0 bases and J lost 6, with 6 bases in between. CDR1 is SGHNT and CDR2 is YENEEA in the germline V gene. CDR3 sequence reads: CASSLDGSEQYF. CDR3 bases: TGTGCCAGCAGCTTAGATGGATCCGAGCAGTACTTC.

The rearrangement uses TRBV19 and TRBJ2-1, with a weak D call TRBD2 (6 bases). The CDR3 has 14 residues. Germline values: CDR1 LNHDA, CDR2 SQIVND (reference sequence). The V and J ends lost 6 bases and 1 base respectively, with 10 bases between them. DNA of the CDR3: TGTGCCAGTAGCCCGACTAGATCCTACAATGAGCAGTTCTTC. Translated: CASSPTRSYNEQFF.

This chain links TRBV10-3 with TRBJ1-1; no clear D. There are 15 residues in the CDR3. The germline V gene has CDR1 ENHRY and CDR2 SYGVKD. Trimming removed 0 bases from V and 4 bases from J, with 12 bases in between. The chain's CDR3 is CAISESEMGSTEAFF. The CDR3 nucleotides are TGTGCCATCAGTGAGTCCGAGATGGGGAGCACTGAAGCTTTCTTT.

The chain carries TRBV7-8 and TRBJ2-7; a possible D gene is TRBD2 (5 bases). Germline CDR1 is SGHVS and CDR2 is FQNEAQ. The CDR3 length is 16 residues. Deletions cut 1 base from V and 3 bases from J, with 16 bases between. In DNA form, the CDR3 reads TGTGCCAGCAGCTTAGTAAAGACGGGAAAAGACTACGAGCAGTACTTC. Translating gives CASSLVKTGKDYEQYF. The full variable domain, rest sourced from reference TRBV7-8 and TRBJ2-7, is GAGVSQSPRYKVAKRGQDVALRCDPISGHVSLFWYQQALGQGPEFLTYFQNEAQLDKSGLPSDRFFAERPEGSVSTLKIQRTQQEDSAVYLCASSLVKTGKDYEQYFGPGTRLTVT.

The V call is TRBV13, the J call TRBJ2-1; 14 nucleotides agree with TRBD2. CDR3 size: 16 residues. From germline, CDR1 is PRHDT and CDR2 FYEKMQ (reference sequence). V was pared by 5 bases and J by 9 bases, with 9 bases of the junction left unmatched. This chain's CDR3 is CASSTGTSGRSVEQFF. The CDR3 DNA follows: TGTGCCAGCAGCACCGGGACTAGCGGGAGATCGGTTGAGCAGTTCTTC.

The rearrangement joins TRBV27 to TRBJ1-3; no definite D call. The CDR3 sequence is 16 residues long. Germline lookup yields CDR1 MNHEY and CDR2 SMNVEV (reference sequence). V was cut by 3 bases and J by 0 bases, with 12 bases left in between. CDR3 residues: CASSFAGGYSGNTIYF. The CDR3 nucleotides read TGTGCCAGCAGTTTTGCAGGAGGATACTCTGGAAACACCATATATTTT.

The rearrangement joins TRBV7-6 to TRBJ2-7; perhaps TRBD2 as D (6 bases). This CDR3 has 14 amino acids. Between the trimmed V and J ends, which lost 2 bases and 7 bases, there was a span of 15 bases. Germline values: CDR1 SGHVS, CDR2 FNYEAQ. CDR3 protein: CASSLRTAGIEQYF. In DNA form, the CDR3 reads TGTGCCAGCAGCTTACGCACGGCGGGGATAGAGCAGTACTTC.

The V gene is TRBV6-6, the J gene TRBJ2-7; 10 nucleotides match TRBD2. The trim removed 2 bases at V and 4 bases at J, leaving 5 bases unmatched. CDR1 and CDR2 from the germline V gene are MNHNY and SVGAGI (reference sequence). There are 15 residues in the CDR3. DNA of the CDR3: TGTGCCAGCAGTTACGGGCTAGCGGGAGTGTACGAGCAGTACTTC. Its translation: CASSYGLAGVYEQYF.

In this sample, this clone turned up once. V gene TRBV9 combines with J gene TRBJ2-1; D not certain. CDR1 is SGDLS and CDR2 is YYNGEE in the germline V gene. V shed 0 bases and J shed 5 bases, with 6 bases lying between them. This CDR3 contains 13 residues. This CDR3 is CASSVGVDNEQFF. Written as DNA, the CDR3 is TGTGCCAGCAGCGTAGGGGTGGACAATGAGCAGTTCTTC.

The gene calls are TRBV4-1 and TRBJ2-1; 13 nucleotides line up with TRBD2. CDR3 size: 16 residues. CDR1 and CDR2 (germline): MGHRA, YSYEKL. Trimming removed 2 bases from V and 8 bases from J; junction bases left unmatched: 6. The CDR3 loop reads CASSQPGLAGVHEQFF. CDR3 in DNA: TGCGCCAGCAGCCAACCAGGACTAGCGGGAGTCCATGAGCAGTTCTTC.

This clone was seen a single time. The chain recombines TRBV5-1 with TRBJ2-7, with 7 bases identical to TRBD2. Germline trimming cut 0 bases from V and 6 bases from J; bases unmatched to any gene: 12. This CDR3 region has 16 residues. The germline V gene encodes CDR1 SGHRS and CDR2 YFSETQ. The DNA of the CDR3 is TGCGCCAGCAGCTTGGCCGGGGCGGGAGCCGGCATCGAGCAGTACTTC. Its protein product is CASSLAGAGAGIEQYF.

This rearrangement joins TRBV6-5 to TRBJ2-4, with unresolved D. V was pared by 7 bases and J by 9 bases, with 10 bases between. CDR3 size: 11 residues. Germline lookup yields CDR1 MNHEY and CDR2 SVGAGI. DNA of the CDR3: TGTGCCAGCACTTCGATTGGCATTCAGTACTTC. Residues: CASTSIGIQYF.

The chain couples TRBV7-9 to TRBJ2-1, with TRBD1 identical over 8 bases. With V trimmed by 4 bases and J by 7 bases, 12 bases remained unmatched. The length of the CDR3 is 16 residues. Germline values: CDR1 SEHNR, CDR2 FQNEAQ (reference sequence). The CDR3 region is CASSSPLDRVENEQFF. As DNA, the CDR3 is TGTGCCAGCAGCTCCCCTCTGGACAGGGTTGAGAATGAGCAGTTCTTC.

The V call is TRBV21-1, the J call TRBJ2-5; the listed D gene, TRBD2, was not tested against the DNA. TRBV21-1 is classified as a pseudogene. The CDR3 runs to 15 residues. The CDR3 bases are TGTGCCAGCAGCAAAGTCCGACTAGCGGAAGAGACCCAGTACTTC. This sequence encodes CASSKVRLAEETQYF.

The V gene is TRBV11-3, the J gene TRBJ1-2, with 7 nucleotides matching TRBD1. The V segment lost 1 base and the J segment 5 bases; nucleotides outside the gene matches: 10. The length of the CDR3 is 16 residues. CDR1 is SGHNT, CDR2 YENEEA, per germline. The CDR3 loop is CASSLADRTTGYGYTF. For the CDR3, the DNA is TGTGCCAGCAGCTTAGCGGACAGGACGACCGGTTATGGCTACACCTTC.

This chain connects TRBV11-2 to TRBJ2-1; 7 nucleotides align to TRBD1. Losses at the gene ends were 5 bases for V and 4 bases for J; bases not matched to a gene: 14. The CDR3 extends over 17 amino acids. Germline loops: CDR1 SGHAT, CDR2 FQNNGV. This CDR3 is CASSLPPGQGEYNEQFF. CDR3 coding DNA: TGTGCCAGCAGCCTTCCCCCGGGTCAGGGGGAATACAATGAGCAGTTCTTC.

The rearrangement joins TRBV28 to TRBJ2-7; tentative D call: TRBD2 (7 bases). Trimming cost V 1 base and J 2 bases, with 21 bases left between them. The CDR3 has 18 amino acids. Germline lookup yields CDR1 MDHEN and CDR2 SYDVKM. The CDR3 DNA reads TGTGCCAGCAGTTTATTGGGGGAGGGGGACGTAACAGCCTACGAGCAGTACTTC. Amino acid sequence: CASSLLGEGDVTAYEQYF.

V gene TRBV9 combines with J gene TRBJ2-3; the D is unclear. CDR3 length equals 16 residues. V dropped 0 bases and J dropped 3 bases, with 14 bases sitting between them. Germline lookup yields CDR1 SGDLS and CDR2 YYNGEE. CDR3 in amino acids: CASSVVNGVGTDTQYF. The CDR3 DNA is TGTGCCAGCAGCGTAGTTAACGGCGTAGGGACAGATACGCAGTATTTT.

The chain joins TRBV28 to TRBJ2-7, with D maybe TRBD1 (5 bases). Between the trimmed V and J ends, which lost 4 bases and 5 bases, there was a span of 18 bases. The CDR3 extends over 15 amino acids. Germline-derived CDR1 and CDR2 are MDHEN and SYDVKM. Written as DNA, the CDR3 is TGTGCCAGCAGTTGGATCGGCAGGGAAAAAAACGAGCAGTACTTC. This encodes CASSWIGREKNEQYF.

This chain uses TRBV7-6 with TRBJ1-3; the D gene is possibly TRBD1 (5 bases). The CDR3 is 18 amino acids. Deletions cut 1 base from V and 0 bases from J, with 16 bases between. In germline, CDR1 is SGHVS, CDR2 FNYEAQ. For the CDR3, the DNA is TGTGCCAGCAGCTTAGTAGGGGTGGAGGACCTCTCTGGAAACACCATATATTTT. Residues: CASSLVGVEDLSGNTIYF.

This clone was picked up one time. The rearrangement joins TRBV19 to TRBJ2-3, with 11 bases fitting TRBD2. CDR3 size: 17 residues. CDR1 is LNHDA, CDR2 SQIVND, per germline (reference sequence). Germline trimming cut 3 bases from V and 1 base from J; bases unmatched to any gene: 6. The CDR3 here is CASSIWTSGFGTDTQYF. The DNA of the CDR3 is TGTGCCAGTAGTATTTGGACTAGCGGGTTTGGCACAGATACGCAGTATTTT. Supplemented by reference TRBV19 and TRBJ2-3, the full variable domain reads DGGITQSPKYLFRKEGQNVTLSCEQNLNHDAMYWYRQDPGQGLRLIYYSQIVNDFQKGDIAEGYSVSREKKESFPLTVTSAQKNPTAFYLCASSIWTSGFGTDTQYFGPGTRLTVL.

V gene TRBV27 combines with J gene TRBJ2-7, with TRBD1 as a possible D gene (6 bases). Trimming pared 3 bases from V and 2 bases from J, leaving 14 bases between. Germline V CDR1 and CDR2: MNHEY, SMNVEV (reference sequence). The CDR3 spans 15 residues. CDR3 region: CASSFSRTGTYEQYF. CDR3 coding DNA: TGTGCCAGCAGTTTCAGCCGAACAGGGACCTACGAGCAGTACTTC.